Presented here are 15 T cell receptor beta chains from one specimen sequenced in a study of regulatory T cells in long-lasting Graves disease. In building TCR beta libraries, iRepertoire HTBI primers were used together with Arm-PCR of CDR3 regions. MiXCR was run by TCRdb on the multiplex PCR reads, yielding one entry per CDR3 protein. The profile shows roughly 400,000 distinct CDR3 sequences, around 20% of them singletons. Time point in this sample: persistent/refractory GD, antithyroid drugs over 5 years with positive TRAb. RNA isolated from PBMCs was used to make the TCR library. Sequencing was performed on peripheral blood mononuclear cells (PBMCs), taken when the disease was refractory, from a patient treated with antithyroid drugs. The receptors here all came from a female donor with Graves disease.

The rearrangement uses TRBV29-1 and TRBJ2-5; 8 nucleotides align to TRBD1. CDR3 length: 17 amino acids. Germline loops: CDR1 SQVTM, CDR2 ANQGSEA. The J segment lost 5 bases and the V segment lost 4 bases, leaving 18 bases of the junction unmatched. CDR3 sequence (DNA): TGCAGCGTTGTTTCGACAGGGGCCCAGCGGACAACGGAGACCCAGTACTTC. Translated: CSVVSTGAQRTTETQYF.

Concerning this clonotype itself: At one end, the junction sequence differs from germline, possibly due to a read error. DNA for the CDR3: TGCGCCAGCAGCTTCACGGACCCGGACAGCCAGACTTTCTACGAGCAGCACTTC. Encoded protein: CASSFTDPDSQTFYEQHF. The chain carries TRBV5-1 and TRBJ2-7, with D possibly being TRBD1 (6 bases). This CDR3 is built from 18 residues. In germline, CDR1 is SGHRS, CDR2 YFSETQ.

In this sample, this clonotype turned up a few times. CDR3: CSVEENRGSYEQYF. CDR3 bases: TGCAGCGTTGAAGAGAACAGGGGCTCCTACGAGCAGTACTTC. The genes are TRBV29-1 and TRBJ2-7, with 7 nucleotides matching TRBD1. With V trimmed by 0 bases and J by 0 bases, 2 bases remained unmatched. The CDR3 sequence is 14 residues long. The germline V gene encodes CDR1 SQVTM and CDR2 ANQGSEA.

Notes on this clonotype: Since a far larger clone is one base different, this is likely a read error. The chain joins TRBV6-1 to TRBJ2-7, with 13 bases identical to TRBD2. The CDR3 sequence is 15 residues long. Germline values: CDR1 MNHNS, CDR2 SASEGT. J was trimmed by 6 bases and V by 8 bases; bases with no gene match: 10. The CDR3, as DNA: TGTGCCAGCGGCACCGCCACTAGCGGGAGGGCCGAGCAGTACTTC. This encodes CASGTATSGRAEQYF.

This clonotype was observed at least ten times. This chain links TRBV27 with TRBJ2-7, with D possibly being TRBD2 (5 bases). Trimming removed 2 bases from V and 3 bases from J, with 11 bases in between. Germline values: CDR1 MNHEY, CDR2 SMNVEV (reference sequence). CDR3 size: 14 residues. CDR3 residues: CASSLTSLGYEQYF. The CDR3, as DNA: TGTGCCAGCAGTTTAACTAGTCTTGGCTACGAGCAGTACTTC.

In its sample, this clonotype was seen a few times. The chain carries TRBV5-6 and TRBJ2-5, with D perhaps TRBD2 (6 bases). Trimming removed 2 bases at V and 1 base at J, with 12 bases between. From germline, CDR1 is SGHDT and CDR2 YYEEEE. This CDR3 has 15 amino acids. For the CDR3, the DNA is TGTGCCAGCAGCTTAATGGAGGGGACCCAAGAGACCCAGTACTTC. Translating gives CASSLMEGTQETQYF.

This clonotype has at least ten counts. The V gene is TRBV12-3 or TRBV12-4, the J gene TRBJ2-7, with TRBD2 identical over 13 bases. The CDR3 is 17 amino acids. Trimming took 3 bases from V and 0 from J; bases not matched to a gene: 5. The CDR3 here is CASSFGLAGVPSYEQYF. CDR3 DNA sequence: TGTGCCAGCAGTTTCGGACTAGCGGGAGTTCCCTCCTACGAGCAGTACTTC.

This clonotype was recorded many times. This CDR3 is CASSEPGRVEEKLFF. The CDR3 bases are TGTGCCAGCAGTGAACCGGGCAGGGTGGAGGAAAAACTGTTTTTT. The chain links TRBV6-2 or TRBV6-3 to TRBJ1-4; tentatively, D is TRBD1 (5 bases). This CDR3 is 15 amino acids long. The germline V and J ends were trimmed by 5 bases and 8 bases, with 18 bases remaining between them. CDR1 MNHEY and CDR2 SVGEGT come from the germline V gene.

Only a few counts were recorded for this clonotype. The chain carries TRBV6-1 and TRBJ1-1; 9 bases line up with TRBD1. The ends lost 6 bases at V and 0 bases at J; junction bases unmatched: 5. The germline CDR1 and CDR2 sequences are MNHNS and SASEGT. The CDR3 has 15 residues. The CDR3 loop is CASSWTGAMNTEAFF. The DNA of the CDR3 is TGTGCCAGCAGCTGGACAGGGGCAATGAACACTGAAGCTTTCTTT.

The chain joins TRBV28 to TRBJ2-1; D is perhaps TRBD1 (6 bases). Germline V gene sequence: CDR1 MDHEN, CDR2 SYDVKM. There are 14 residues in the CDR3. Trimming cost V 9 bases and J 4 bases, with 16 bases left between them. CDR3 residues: CASRLGGDYNEQFF. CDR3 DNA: TGTGCCAGTAGGTTAGGGGGAGATTACAATGAGCAGTTCTTC.

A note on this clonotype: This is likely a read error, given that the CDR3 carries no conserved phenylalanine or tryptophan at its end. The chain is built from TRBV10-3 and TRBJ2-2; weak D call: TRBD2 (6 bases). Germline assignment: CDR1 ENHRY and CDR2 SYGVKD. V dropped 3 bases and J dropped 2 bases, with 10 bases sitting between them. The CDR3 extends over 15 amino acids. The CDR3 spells CAISEVSGNTGELFS. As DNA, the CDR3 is TGTGCCATCAGTGAAGTTAGCGGAAACACCGGGGAGCTGTTTTCT.

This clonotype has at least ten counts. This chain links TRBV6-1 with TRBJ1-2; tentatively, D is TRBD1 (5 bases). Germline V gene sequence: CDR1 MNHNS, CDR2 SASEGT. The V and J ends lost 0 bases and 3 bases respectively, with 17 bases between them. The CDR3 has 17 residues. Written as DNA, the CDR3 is TGTGCCAGCAGTGAAGCGCTTTGGGGGACGGTTGACTATGGCTACACCTTC. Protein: CASSEALWGTVDYGYTF.

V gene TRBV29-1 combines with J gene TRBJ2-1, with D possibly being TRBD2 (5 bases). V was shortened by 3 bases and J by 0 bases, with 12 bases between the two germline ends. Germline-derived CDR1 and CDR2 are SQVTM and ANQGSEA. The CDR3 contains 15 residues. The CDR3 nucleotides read TGCAGCGTTGAGAGCGAGGGAAGCTCCTACAATGAGCAGTTCTTC. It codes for CSVESEGSSYNEQFF.

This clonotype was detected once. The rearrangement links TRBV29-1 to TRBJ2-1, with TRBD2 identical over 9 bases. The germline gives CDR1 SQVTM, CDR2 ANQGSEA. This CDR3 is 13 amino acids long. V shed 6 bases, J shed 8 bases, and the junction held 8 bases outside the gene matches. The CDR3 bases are TGCAGCGTCTATAGCGGGAGCAACTATGAGCAGTTCTTC. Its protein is CSVYSGSNYEQFF.

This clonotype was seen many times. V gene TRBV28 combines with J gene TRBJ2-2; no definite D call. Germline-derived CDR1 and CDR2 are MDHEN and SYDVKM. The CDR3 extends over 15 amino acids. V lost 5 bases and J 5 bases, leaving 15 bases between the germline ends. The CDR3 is CASSSPGVRTGELFF. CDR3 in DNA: TGTGCCAGCAGTAGCCCAGGAGTCCGGACCGGGGAGCTGTTTTTT.